The following is a T cell receptor beta chain sequence with its context. TCRdb re-called the 5' RACE reads through MiXCR, storing one row per CDR3 protein. This sample has approximately 700,000 distinct CDR3 sequences, with around a sixth found just once. The data originate from a study of identical twins. Germline CDR1 and CDR2: MNHEY and SVGEGT. The CDR3 extends over 12 amino acids. V was clipped by 1 base and J by 10 bases, with 8 bases between them. These data were likewise used in another study, on T cells expressing NK-cell markers. In that study: These clonotypes additionally ranked first within the CD3+CD56-NKG2C+ fraction of a handful of donors.

The chain joins TRBV6-2 or TRBV6-3 to TRBJ2-1, with D tentatively TRBD1 (5 bases). The sequence came from a woman between 18 and 30 years old in good health. Sample: PBMCs. CDR3 sequence reads: CASSYFAGEQFF. CDR3 bases: TGTGCCAGCAGTTACTTCGCAGGGGAGCAGTTCTTC.